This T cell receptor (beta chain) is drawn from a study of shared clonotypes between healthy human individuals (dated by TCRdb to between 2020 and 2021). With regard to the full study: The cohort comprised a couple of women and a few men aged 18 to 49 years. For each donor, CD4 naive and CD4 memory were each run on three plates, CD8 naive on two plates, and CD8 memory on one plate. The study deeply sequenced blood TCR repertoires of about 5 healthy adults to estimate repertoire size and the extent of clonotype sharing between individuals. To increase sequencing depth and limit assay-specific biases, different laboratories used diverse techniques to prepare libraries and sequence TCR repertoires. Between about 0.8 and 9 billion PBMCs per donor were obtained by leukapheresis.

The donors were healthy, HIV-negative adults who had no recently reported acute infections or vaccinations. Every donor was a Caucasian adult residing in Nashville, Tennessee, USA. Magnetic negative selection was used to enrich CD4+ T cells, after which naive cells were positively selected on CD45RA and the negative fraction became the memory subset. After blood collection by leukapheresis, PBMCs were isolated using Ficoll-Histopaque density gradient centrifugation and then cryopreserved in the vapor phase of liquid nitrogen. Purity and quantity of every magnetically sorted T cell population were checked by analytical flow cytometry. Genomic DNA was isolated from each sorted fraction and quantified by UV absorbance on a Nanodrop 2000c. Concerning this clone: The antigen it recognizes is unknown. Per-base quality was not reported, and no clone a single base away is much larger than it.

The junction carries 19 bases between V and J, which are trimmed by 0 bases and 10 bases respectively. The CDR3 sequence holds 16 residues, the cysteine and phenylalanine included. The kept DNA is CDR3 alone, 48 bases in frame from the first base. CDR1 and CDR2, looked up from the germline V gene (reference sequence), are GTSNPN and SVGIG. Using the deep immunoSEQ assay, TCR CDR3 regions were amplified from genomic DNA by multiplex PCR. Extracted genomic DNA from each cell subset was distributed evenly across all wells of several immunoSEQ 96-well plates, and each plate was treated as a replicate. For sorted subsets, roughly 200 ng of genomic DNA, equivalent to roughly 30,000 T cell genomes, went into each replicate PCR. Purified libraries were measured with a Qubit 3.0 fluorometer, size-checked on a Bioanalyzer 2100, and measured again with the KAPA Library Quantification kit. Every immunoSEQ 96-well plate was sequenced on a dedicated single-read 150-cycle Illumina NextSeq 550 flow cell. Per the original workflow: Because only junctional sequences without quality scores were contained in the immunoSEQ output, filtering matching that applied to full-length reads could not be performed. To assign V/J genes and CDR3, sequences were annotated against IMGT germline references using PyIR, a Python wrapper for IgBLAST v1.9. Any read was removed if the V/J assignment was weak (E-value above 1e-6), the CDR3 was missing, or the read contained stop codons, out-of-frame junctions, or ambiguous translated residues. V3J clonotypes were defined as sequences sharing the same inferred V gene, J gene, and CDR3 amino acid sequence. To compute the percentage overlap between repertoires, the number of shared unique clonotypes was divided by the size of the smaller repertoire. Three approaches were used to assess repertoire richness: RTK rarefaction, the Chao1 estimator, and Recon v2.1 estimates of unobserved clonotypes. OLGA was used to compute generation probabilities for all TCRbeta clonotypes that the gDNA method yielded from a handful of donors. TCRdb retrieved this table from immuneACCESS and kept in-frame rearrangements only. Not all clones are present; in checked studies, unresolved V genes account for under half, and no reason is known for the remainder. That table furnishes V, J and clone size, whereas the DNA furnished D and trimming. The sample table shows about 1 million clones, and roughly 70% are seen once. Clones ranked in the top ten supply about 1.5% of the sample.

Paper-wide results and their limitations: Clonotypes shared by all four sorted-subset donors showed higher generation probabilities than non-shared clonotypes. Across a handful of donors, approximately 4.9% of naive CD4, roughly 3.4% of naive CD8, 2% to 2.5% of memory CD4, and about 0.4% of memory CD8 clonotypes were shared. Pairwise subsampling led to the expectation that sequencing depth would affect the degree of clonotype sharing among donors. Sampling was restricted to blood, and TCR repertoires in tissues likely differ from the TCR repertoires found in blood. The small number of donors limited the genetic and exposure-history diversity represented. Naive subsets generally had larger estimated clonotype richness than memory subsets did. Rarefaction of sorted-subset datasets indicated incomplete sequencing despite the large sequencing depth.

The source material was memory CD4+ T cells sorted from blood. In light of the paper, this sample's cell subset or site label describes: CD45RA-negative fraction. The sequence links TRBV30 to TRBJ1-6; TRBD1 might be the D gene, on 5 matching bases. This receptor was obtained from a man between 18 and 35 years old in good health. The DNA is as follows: TGTGCCTGGAGTGTAAAGGGGATTGACCGGGGCTCACCCCTCCACTTT. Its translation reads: CAWSVKGIDRGSPLHF.